What follows are 27 T cell receptor beta chains derived from one specimen sequenced in a study of blood T cell repertoires in COVID-19. Assay used: immunoSEQ multiplex PCR; TCRdb lists only in-frame clones, some missing. The profile shows about 200,000 clones, about 93% of them singletons. The sample was peripheral blood. These TCRs come from a young man with COVID-19, enrolled during active disease.

This clone was seen only once. The V gene is TRBV7-9, the J gene TRBJ1-2; D not resolved. V was pared by 7 bases and J by 1 base, with 10 bases between. Germline V gene sequence: CDR1 SEHNR, CDR2 FQNEAQ (reference sequence). The CDR3 contains 13 residues. CDR3 bases: TGTGCCAGCACCCTCCTGAGTAACTATGGCTACACCTTC. Its translation: CASTLLSNYGYTF.

In DNA form, the CDR3 reads TGCGCCAGCAGCTTGAGGACAGGGGGCAATGAAGCTTTCTTT. This gives the protein CASSLRTGGNEAFF. This rearrangement joins TRBV5-1 to TRBJ1-1, with TRBD1 matching 11 bases. The CDR3 spans 14 residues. Per germline, CDR1 SGHRS and CDR2 YFSETQ. The junction had 3 bases not matched to a gene; V was cut back by 1 base and J by 7 bases.

The J gene is TRBJ2-2, the V gene TRBV3-1 (or the pseudogene TRBV3-2); D is uncertain. The CDR3 is 13 residues long. The V end lost 6 bases, the J end lost 5 bases, and 10 bases lay between the germline ends. Germline CDR1 and CDR2: LGHDT and YNNKEL (reference sequence). The CDR3 region has the DNA TGTGCCAGCAGGGATTCCGGGACCGGGGAGCTGTTTTTT. Residues: CASRDSGTGELFF.

This clone was detected only once. The rearrangement uses TRBV7-5 and TRBJ1-6; whether TRBD1, the table's D call, matches the DNA was not checked. TRBV7-5 is annotated as a pseudogene. The CDR3 spans 17 residues. The CDR3 nucleotides read TGTGTCAGAAGCGTTGGGACAGGGGGCTCTTATAATTCACCCCTCCACTTT. It translates to CVRSVGTGGSYNSPLHF.

The table lists this clone with a count of one. The chain recombines TRBV10-2 with TRBJ1-1; D uncertain. This CDR3 region has 14 residues. Germline V lookup: CDR1 WSHSY, CDR2 SAAADI. Trimming removed 2 bases from V and 1 base from J, with 8 bases in between. In DNA form, the CDR3 reads TGCGCCAGCAGTGAGATGGCAGAGAACACTGAAGCTTTCTTT. Amino acids: CASSEMAENTEAFF.

The chain joins TRBV29-1 to TRBJ2-1; perhaps TRBD1 as D (6 bases). The CDR3 extends over 15 amino acids. V dropped 5 bases and J dropped 4 bases, with 18 bases sitting between them. Germline V gene lookup returns CDR1 SQVTM and CDR2 ANQGSEA. CDR3 residues: CSVQSRDMVYNEQFF. The CDR3 nucleotides read TGCAGCGTTCAAAGCCGGGACATGGTTTACAATGAGCAGTTCTTC.

The V call is TRBV29-1, the J call TRBJ1-2; D gene unclear. CDR3 length: 11 residues. Germline values: CDR1 SQVTM, CDR2 ANQGSEA. V lost 4 bases to trimming and J lost 6 bases, with 9 bases between them. CDR3 amino acids: CSVVGGNGYTF. The DNA of the CDR3 is TGCAGCGTTGTTGGAGGGAATGGCTACACCTTC.

In its sample, this clone was seen once. The chain uses TRBV15 and TRBJ2-2; 9 bases match TRBD2. Germline V CDR1 and CDR2: LNHNV, YYDKDF (reference sequence). The CDR3 spans 15 residues. The V segment lost 1 base and the J segment 3 bases; nucleotides outside the gene matches: 0. The CDR3 spells CATSRASGDTGELFF. In DNA form, the CDR3 reads TGTGCCACCAGCAGAGCTAGCGGGGACACCGGGGAGCTGTTTTTT.

The gene calls are TRBV19 and TRBJ1-1, with D hard to call. Germline CDR1 and CDR2: LNHDA and SQIVND (reference sequence). This CDR3 has 14 amino acids. V lost 2 bases and J 0 bases, leaving 7 bases between the germline ends. This CDR3 is CASSISGMNTEAFF. The CDR3 DNA follows: TGTGCCAGTAGTATATCAGGAATGAACACTGAAGCTTTCTTT.

The CDR3 here is CASSIVVTEETQYF. CDR3 bases: TGTGCCAGTAGTATAGTTGTGACAGAAGAGACCCAGTACTTC. The J gene is TRBJ2-5, the V gene TRBV19; possible D gene TRBD1, 5 bases. The V gene lost 1 base and the J gene lost 3 bases, with 9 bases spanning the gap. Germline V gene data show CDR1 as LNHDA and CDR2 as SQIVND (reference sequence). The CDR3 sequence is 14 residues long.

This clone was found once. The V and J genes are TRBV5-6 and TRBJ2-3; D may be TRBD1 (6 bases). V lost 4 bases, J lost 4 bases, and 16 bases lay in between. Germline CDR1 SGHDT, CDR2 YYEEEE. The CDR3 runs 15 residues. The CDR3 DNA sequence: TGTGCCAGCAGCGACCTTGGCAGGGGACCAGATACGCAGTATTTT. Its protein product is CASSDLGRGPDTQYF.

This chain connects TRBV27 to TRBJ1-1; 11 bases agree with TRBD1. Germline assignment: CDR1 MNHEY and CDR2 SMNVEV (reference sequence). The CDR3 consists of 17 residues. V lost 4 bases and J lost 5; bases outside the gene matches: 12. CDR3 sequence (DNA): TGTGCCAGCAGTTCTTTCGGACAGGGGGCCCCTAGAACTGAAGCTTTCTTT. Encoded protein: CASSSFGQGAPRTEAFF.

A few counts support this clone. The chain couples TRBV7-9 to TRBJ2-7; 7 nucleotides align to TRBD1. The CDR3 spans 14 residues. V lost 5 bases, J lost 2 bases, and 6 bases stayed unmatched. CDR1 and CDR2 from the germline V gene are SEHNR and FQNEAQ (reference sequence). The CDR3 nucleotides read TGTGCCAGCAGCGGACGGGACAGCCCCTACGAGCAGTACTTC. Amino acids: CASSGRDSPYEQYF.

The DNA for the CDR3 is TGTGCCATCAGGATATCCGGGACAGGGGGAACCGGGGAGCTGTTTTTT. Encoded protein: CAIRISGTGGTGELFF. This chain links TRBV10-3 with TRBJ2-2; TRBD1 matches at 11 bases. V dropped 6 bases and J dropped 5; count of bases not matched to a gene: 8. CDR3 length: 16 residues. CDR1 is ENHRY and CDR2 is SYGVKD in the germline V gene.

A few counts support this clone. V is TRBV29-1 and J is TRBJ2-7, with D possibly called TRBD1 or TRBD2 (5 bases each). The length of the CDR3 is 11 residues. Germline lookup yields CDR1 SQVTM and CDR2 ANQGSEA. V was clipped by 7 bases and J by 0 bases, with 7 bases between them. CDR3 in amino acids: CSGGSSYEQYF. In DNA form, the CDR3 reads TGCAGCGGGGGGAGCTCCTACGAGCAGTACTTC.

This chain connects TRBV7-2 to TRBJ2-7; 9 nucleotides match TRBD2. The CDR3 is 15 residues long. V lost 0 bases, J lost 2 bases, and 2 bases stayed unmatched. In germline, CDR1 is SGHTA, CDR2 FQGNSA. CDR3 protein: CASSLALAGTYEQYF. In nucleotides, the CDR3 is TGTGCCAGCAGCTTAGCACTAGCGGGTACCTACGAGCAGTACTTC.

CDR3 DNA sequence: TGTGCCAGCAGCTTAGCAGATTATGGCTACACCTTC. Its protein product is CASSLADYGYTF. The chain employs TRBV11-2 and TRBJ1-2, with D uncertain. V lost 1 base to trimming and J lost 5 bases, with 5 bases between them. Per germline, CDR1 SGHAT and CDR2 FQNNGV. The CDR3 has 12 residues. The complete variable domain, with remaining parts taken from reference TRBV11-2 and TRBJ1-2, reads EAGVAQSPRYKIIEKRQSVAFWCNPISGHATLYWYQQILGQGPKLLIQFQNNGVVDDSQLPKDRFSAERLKGVDSTLKIQPAKLEDSAVYLCASSLADYGYTFGSGTRLTVV.

This chain joins TRBV2 and TRBJ2-1; no firm D call. CDR3 length: 15 amino acids. V lost 4 bases and J lost 0, with 10 bases in between. Germline-derived CDR1 and CDR2 are SNHLY and FYNNEI. CDR3 DNA sequence: TGTGCCAGCAGTGTCGGTCGAAGCTCCTACAATGAGCAGTTCTTC. It codes for CASSVGRSSYNEQFF.

The sample holds one count of this clone. The V and J genes are TRBV11-2 and TRBJ1-2; 9 nucleotides agree with TRBD1. The CDR3 runs to 15 residues. The germline gives CDR1 SGHAT, CDR2 FQNNGV. With 4 bases clipped from V and 3 bases from J, the junction kept 6 bases outside the gene matches. The CDR3 nucleotides are TGTGCCAGCAGCTCCAGACAGGGGGGGGACTATGGCTACACCTTC. The encoded protein is CASSSRQGGDYGYTF.

CDR3 amino acids: CASSESSNIQYF. CDR3 sequence (DNA): TGTGCCAGCAGTGAAAGCTCAAACATTCAGTACTTC. The chain has TRBV5-6 and TRBJ2-4, with D hard to call. The germline V gene has CDR1 SGHDT and CDR2 YYEEEE. With 5 bases removed from V and 6 bases from J, the gap between germline ends came to 9 bases. This CDR3 spans 12 amino acids.

The rearrangement joins TRBV7-9 to TRBJ1-4; 11 positions match TRBD1. J gave up 7 bases and V 5 bases, and 9 bases lay outside the gene matches. Germline CDR1 and CDR2: SEHNR and FQNEAQ (reference sequence). The CDR3 is 16 amino acids. CDR3 sequence reads: CASSLNAGTGGEKLFF. CDR3 coding DNA: TGTGCCAGCAGCCTAAACGCCGGGACAGGGGGTGAAAAACTGTTTTTT.

This chain uses TRBV27 with TRBJ2-7; 11 bases map to TRBD1. The CDR3 extends over 13 amino acids. With V trimmed by 4 bases and J by 12 bases, 8 bases remained unmatched. Germline values: CDR1 MNHEY, CDR2 SMNVEV (reference sequence). The CDR3: CASSSRTGGAVYF. The CDR3 nucleotides are TGTGCCAGCAGTTCCCGGACAGGGGGCGCGGTGTACTTC.

The chain joins TRBV5-6 to TRBJ1-1; no firm D call. V gave up 1 base and J gave up 2 bases, with 15 bases separating them. The germline V gene encodes CDR1 SGHDT and CDR2 YYEEEE. The CDR3 sequence is 16 residues long. The CDR3 protein is CASSLRFGLSNTEAFF. The CDR3 nucleotides are TGTGCCAGCAGCTTGAGGTTTGGGCTTTCTAACACTGAAGCTTTCTTT.

The CDR3 bases are TGCGCCAGCAGCGTTACCGGGACAGGGAGTGAAAAACTGTTTTTT. Its translation is CASSVTGTGSEKLFF. The chain has TRBV5-1 and TRBJ1-4; 9 nucleotides agree with TRBD1. CDR3 size: 15 residues. Germline loops: CDR1 SGHRS, CDR2 YFSETQ. With 4 bases clipped from V and 7 bases from J, the junction kept 8 bases outside the gene matches.

The gene calls are TRBV18 and TRBJ1-5; D gene unclear. Trimming removed 6 bases at V and 2 bases at J, with 14 bases between. Germline V gene sequence: CDR1 KGHSH, CDR2 LQKENI. The CDR3 covers 15 residues. CDR3 DNA sequence: TGTGCCAGCTCCCCTTCCCATGGAGGCAATCAGCCCCAGCATTTT. It translates to CASSPSHGGNQPQHF.

The rearrangement joins TRBV6-6 to TRBJ1-1; 9 bases are shared with TRBD1. Looked up from germline, CDR1 is MNHNY and CDR2 is SVGAGI (reference sequence). V gave up 2 bases and J gave up 5 bases; unmatched junction bases: 6. There are 15 residues in the CDR3. CDR3 bases: TGTGCCAGCAGTTACACCGGGACAGGGCCAACTGAAGCTTTCTTT. It codes for CASSYTGTGPTEAFF.

The V and J genes are TRBV4-1 and TRBJ2-5, with D perhaps TRBD1 (5 bases). CDR3 size: 15 residues. Trimming took 0 bases from V and 2 from J, leaving 10 bases between them. Germline loops: CDR1 MGHRA, CDR2 YSYEKL. In DNA form, the CDR3 reads TGCGCCAGCAGCCAAGACGGCAGGGCGCAAGAGACCCAGTACTTC. Encoded protein: CASSQDGRAQETQYF.